These T cell receptor beta chains were read from a single sample in a study of OX40 agonist ivuxolimab in advanced cancers. Libraries were prepared by immunoSEQ multiplex PCR; TCRdb keeps only in-frame clonotypes and omits some of them. This sample has tens of thousands of clones, with approximately 91% found just once. The sequencing here drew on CD4+ or CD8+ T cells sorted from blood, taken in a trial of the OX40 agonist ivuxolimab. Receptors were obtained from an adult with an advanced solid tumor such as melanoma, head and neck, liver or kidney cancer. CDR3s include the opening cysteine and the closing phenylalanine or tryptophan. A D gene is named only where the DNA matches it firmly. Clone size is shown for a subset of rows, as once, few, many or a class of expanded clone.

NA	NA	TRBJ1-4	TRBV6-5	TGTGCCAGCACCACGGGTCCTAATGAAAAACTGTTTTTT	CASTTGPNEKLFF
NA	few	TRBJ2-5	TRBV12-5	TGTGCTAGTGGTTTGGTTGGGGACTACCAAGAGACCCAGTACTTC	CASGLVGDYQETQYF
NA	few	TRBJ1-2	TRBV5-1	TGCGCCAGCAGCCCTTTCCGCCAAGATGGCTACACCTTC	CASSPFRQDGYTF
NA	NA	TRBJ2-5	TRBV7-9	TGTGCCAGCAGCTTAGAGGGGGGGACCCAGTACTTC	CASSLEGGTQYF
NA	NA	TRBJ1-2	TRBV19	TGTGCCAGTAGTATAGAGGACAGTGTCTATGGCTACACCTTC	CASSIEDSVYGYTF
NA	few	TRBJ1-1	TRBV29-1	TGCAGCGTTGTCGTGAACACTGAAGCTTTCTTT	CSVVVNTEAFF
NA	NA	TRBJ2-1	TRBV27	TGTGCCAGCAGTTTGGTCAATGGGCCGGATGAGCAGTTCTTC	CASSLVNGPDEQFF
NA	NA	TRBJ1-6	TRBV9	TGTGCCAGCGGAGATTCACCCCTCCACTTT	CASGDSPLHF
NA	NA	TRBJ2-5	TRBV11-2	TGTGCCAGCAGCTTAGACGGGGAGACCCAGTACTTC	CASSLDGETQYF
NA	once	TRBJ1-2	TRBV28	TGTGCCAGCAGTTTCCTATTTCAGGGGAACGATGGCTACACCTTC	CASSFLFQGNDGYTF
NA	NA	TRBJ2-7	TRBV15	TGTGCCACCAGCGGATTGGACAGACCCTACGAGCAGTACTTC	CATSGLDRPYEQYF
NA	NA	TRBJ1-1	TRBV9	TGTGCCAGCAGCGTAGACAACGGCGGACTTATGAACACTGAAGCTTTCTTT	CASSVDNGGLMNTEAFF
TRBD1	NA	TRBJ1-5	TRBV28	TGTGCCAGCCGCGGGGGACAGGGTGGCAATCAGCCCCAGCATTTT	CASRGGQGGNQPQHF
NA	NA	TRBJ1-2	TRBV6-5	TGTGCCAGCAGTTACTACGGCAGTGTTGGCTACACCTTC	CASSYYGSVGYTF
NA	NA	TRBJ1-1	TRBV5-8	TGTGCCAGCAGGGACTGGAACACTGAAGCTTTCTTT	CASRDWNTEAFF
NA	NA	TRBJ1-4	TRBV21-1	TGTGCCAGCAGCAAAGTACGGTGCCATGCAACTAATGAAAAACTGTTTTTT	CASSKVRCHATNEKLFF
NA	NA	TRBJ2-7	TRBV5-5	TGTGCCAGCAGATCGGGGGAGGGGGCACTCGAGCAGTACTTC	CASRSGEGALEQYF
NA	NA	TRBJ1-3	TRBV9	TGTGCCAGCAGCGGAGGGACTGATGGAAACACCATATATTTT	CASSGGTDGNTIYF
NA	NA	TRBJ1-2	TRBV19	TGTGCCAGTAGTATCTCCGGACTGATTGATGATGGCTACACCTTC	CASSISGLIDDGYTF
NA	NA	TRBJ2-3	TRBV29-1	TGCAGCATGCTGCAGGGAGCGGATACGCAGTATTTT	CSMLQGADTQYF
NA	once	TRBJ2-3	TRBV5-1	TGCGCCAGCAGCCCCCCCCTGTATTTT	CASSPPLYF
TRBD1	NA	TRBJ2-7	TRBV18	TGTGCCAGCTCACCCGATTGGGGACAGGGTGGCCACGAGCAGTACTTC	CASSPDWGQGGHEQYF
TRBD1	NA	TRBJ1-4	TRBV5-1	TGCGCCAGCAGCTTGGAACAGGGGAATGAAAAACTGTTTTTT	CASSLEQGNEKLFF
NA	once	TRBJ2-5	TRBV27	TGTGCCAGCAGTTTAGGGGGAGGAGAGACCCAGTACTTC	CASSLGGGETQYF
NA	NA	TRBJ2-7	TRBV7-2	TGTGCCAGCAGCTTAGGAGGGTACGCAGGGGAGCAGTACTTC	CASSLGGYAGEQYF
NA	NA	TRBJ1-6	TRBV2	TGTGCCAGCCAAGACAGGTCCCATTCACCCCTCCACTTT	CASQDRSHSPLHF
TRBD2	NA	TRBJ2-7	TRBV9	TGTGCCAGCAGCGTAGGGGGAGGGACGCACGAGCAGTACTTC	CASSVGGGTHEQYF
NA	NA	TRBJ2-1	TRBV7-9	TGTGCCAGCCGGGACATCTACAATGAGCAGTTCTTC	CASRDIYNEQFF
NA	NA	TRBJ2-7	TRBV2	TGTGCCAGCAGCTTAGGGGCCTACGAGCAGTACTTC	CASSLGAYEQYF
NA	NA	TRBJ2-1	TRBV18	TGTGCCAGCTCACCTGGTAGCACGGATGAGCAGTTCTTC	CASSPGSTDEQFF